This record looks at one T cell receptor beta chain sequence and its context. What it binds is not known. This entry belongs to a study of chemoradiotherapy in HPV16-positive cancers. TCRdb's copy holds only in-frame clones and misses some; the assay was immunoSEQ multiplex PCR. The repertoire holds around 20,000 clones, 70% to 90% seen once, with less than 6% in the top ten. Study-wide results and caveats: The functional HPV-specific definition rests on just a couple of HPV16-positive patients.

The sequencing used blood, collected from a patient who underwent chemoradiotherapy. The sequence was collected from a human donor with HPV-associated anogenital cancer.

The CDR3 loop reads CASSSNSPDTEAFF. The CDR3 nucleotides read TGTGCCAGCAGCTCTAACTCCCCCGACACTGAAGCTTTCTTT. This sequence joins TRBV7-9 and TRBJ1-1; D not certain. Per germline, CDR1 SEHNR and CDR2 FQNEAQ (reference sequence). Trimming took off 4 bases at V and 3 bases at J, with 12 bases between the two ends. This CDR3 has 14 residues.